This T cell receptor beta chain was documented in a study of blood T cells in healthy people across ages. A sample-barcoded 5' primer and a J-beta primer mix were used in a second PCR of roughly 7 to 11 cycles. One entry per CDR3 protein, called by TCRdb with MiXCR from the 5' RACE reads. The sample has hundreds of thousands of distinct CDR3 sequences; approximately 40% are singletons. General study points: The unsorted PBMCs prevented any conclusive comparison of naive versus antigen-experienced cells. Among T cells, TCR beta diversity per million cells dropped roughly linearly as age rose.

This clonotype was picked up a small number of times. Antigen unknown. The CDR3 extends over 17 amino acids. Unmatched junction bases numbered 8, after V lost 1 base and J lost 3 bases. CDR1 is SGHTA, CDR2 FQGNSA, per germline. The rearrangement uses TRBV7-2 and TRBJ2-5; 10 bases are shared with TRBD2. The specimen was blood. This sequence originates from an elderly man in good health. CDR3 nucleotides: TGTGCCAGCAGCTTAGAACCCCTCACTAGCGGGGAAGAGACCCAGTACTTC. It specifies CASSLEPLTSGEETQYF.